This TCR beta chain was recorded in a study of T cell responses to AZD1222 COVID-19 vaccine. Regarding this clone: Its antigen is unknown.

Assay: immunoSEQ multiplex PCR; the TCRdb copy retains only in-frame clones and omits some. The sample lists 130,000 or so clones; around 92% were seen once. Findings of the study overall: Distributed over spike, vaccine-associated CD4 TCRs predominated at 160-218 and 743-854. Close to half of spike-specific TCRs reportedly recognize unmutated variant regions.

This clonotype originated in an adult in good health. Sequenced here: peripheral blood, sampled on day 0 of AZD1222 vaccination.

CDR3 sequence: CASSRGTGREEAFF. Written as DNA, the CDR3 is TGCGCCAGCAGCCGCGGGACAGGTCGGGAAGAAGCTTTCTTT. The chain is built from TRBV5-1 and TRBJ1-1; 8 positions agree with TRBD1. From germline, CDR1 is SGHRS and CDR2 YFSETQ. The V gene end was trimmed by 4 bases and the J gene end by 8 bases; junction bases not matched to a gene: 10. This CDR3 contains 14 residues.